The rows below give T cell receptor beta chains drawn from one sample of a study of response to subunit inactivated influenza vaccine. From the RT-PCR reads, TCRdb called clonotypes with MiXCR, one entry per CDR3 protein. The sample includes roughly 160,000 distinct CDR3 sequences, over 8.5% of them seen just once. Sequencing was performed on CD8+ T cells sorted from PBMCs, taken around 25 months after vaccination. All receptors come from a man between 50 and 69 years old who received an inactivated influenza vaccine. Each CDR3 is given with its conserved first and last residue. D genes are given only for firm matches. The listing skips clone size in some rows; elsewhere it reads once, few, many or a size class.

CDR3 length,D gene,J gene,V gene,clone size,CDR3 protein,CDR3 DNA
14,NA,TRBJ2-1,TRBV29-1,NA,CSVDGGGPYNEQFF,TGCAGCGTTGATGGGGGGGGCCCTTACAATGAGCAGTTCTTC
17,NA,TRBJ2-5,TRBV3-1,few,CASSQDQLDRPQETQYF,TGTGCCAGCAGCCAAGATCAACTGGACAGACCCCAAGAGACCCAGTACTTC
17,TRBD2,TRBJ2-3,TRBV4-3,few,CASSQDGTGGHPDTQYF,TGCGCCAGCAGCCAAGATGGAACGGGAGGGCACCCAGATACGCAGTATTTT
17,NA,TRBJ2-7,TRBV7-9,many,CASSLWSGGRGSYEQYF,TGTGCCAGCAGCTTATGGTCCGGGGGCAGGGGAAGCTACGAGCAGTACTTC
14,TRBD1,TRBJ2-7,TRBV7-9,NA,CASSSGQEVHEQYF,TGTGCCAGCAGCTCGGGACAGGAGGTCCACGAGCAGTACTTC
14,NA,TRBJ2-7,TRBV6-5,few,CASSLTWENNEQYF,TGTGCCAGCAGCTTAACATGGGAGAACAACGAGCAGTACTTC
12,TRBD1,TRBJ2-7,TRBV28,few,CASSIQGWEQYF,TGTGCCAGCAGTATACAGGGGTGGGAGCAGTACTTC
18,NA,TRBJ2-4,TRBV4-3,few,CASSQDLMGTLAKNIQYF,TGCGCCAGCAGCCAAGATCTGATGGGTACGCTAGCCAAAAACATTCAGTACTTC
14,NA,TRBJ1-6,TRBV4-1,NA,CASSRREEDSPLHF,TGCGCCAGCAGCCGGAGGGAAGAGGATTCACCCCTCCACTTT
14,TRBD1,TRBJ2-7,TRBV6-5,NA,CASSYGGTGDEQYF,TGTGCCAGCAGTTACGGGGGGACAGGGGACGAGCAGTACTTC
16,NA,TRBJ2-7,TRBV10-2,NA,CASSPHGGASSYEQYF,TGCGCCAGCAGTCCTCATGGTGGGGCCAGCTCCTACGAGCAGTACTTC
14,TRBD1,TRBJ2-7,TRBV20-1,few,CSALSDRGSYEQYF,TGCAGTGCCCTAAGCGACAGGGGATCCTACGAGCAGTACTTC
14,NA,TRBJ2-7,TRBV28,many,CASREARAHYEQYF,TGTGCCAGCAGGGAAGCAAGGGCACACTACGAGCAGTACTTC
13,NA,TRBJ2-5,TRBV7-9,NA,CASSLPSEETQYF,TGTGCCAGCAGCTTACCCAGCGAAGAGACCCAGTACTTC
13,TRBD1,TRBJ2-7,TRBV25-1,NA,CASRQGVGYEQYF,TGTGCCAGCAGACAGGGGGTTGGCTACGAGCAGTACTTC
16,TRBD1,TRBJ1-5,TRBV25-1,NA,CASASAGGLENQPQHF,TGTGCCAGCGCGAGTGCAGGGGGCCTAGAAAATCAGCCCCAGCATTTT
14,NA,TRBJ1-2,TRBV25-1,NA,CASNPGSTAYGYTF,TGTGCCAGCAACCCCGGGTCGACAGCCTATGGCTACACCTTC
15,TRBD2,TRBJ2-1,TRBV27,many,CASSPGTSGSNEQFF,TGTGCCAGCAGTCCCGGGACTAGCGGGAGCAATGAGCAGTTCTTC
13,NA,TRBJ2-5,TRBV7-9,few,CASSLIREETQYF,TGTGCCAGCAGCTTAATAAGGGAAGAGACCCAGTACTTC
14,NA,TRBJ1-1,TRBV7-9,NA,CASSFVPRDTEAFF,TGTGCCAGTAGCTTTGTTCCGCGGGACACTGAAGCTTTCTTT
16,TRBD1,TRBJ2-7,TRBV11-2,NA,CASSLAGQGYSYEQYF,TGTGCCAGCAGCTTAGCCGGACAGGGTTACTCCTACGAGCAGTACTTC
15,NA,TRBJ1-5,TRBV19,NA,CASSMEGLSNQPQHF,TGTGCCAGTAGTATGGAGGGACTAAGCAATCAGCCCCAGCATTTT
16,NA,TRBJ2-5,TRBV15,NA,CATSSSYRDNQETQYF,TGTGCCACCAGCAGTAGTTACCGGGACAACCAAGAGACCCAGTACTTC
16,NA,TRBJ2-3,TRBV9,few,CASSVGRGEDTDTQYF,TGTGCCAGCAGCGTAGGGCGGGGAGAGGACACAGATACGCAGTATTTT
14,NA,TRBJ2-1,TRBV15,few,CATSSGRGSNEQFF,TGTGCCACCAGTAGTGGGAGAGGAAGCAATGAGCAGTTCTTC
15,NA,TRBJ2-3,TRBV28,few,CASRRGYQKADTQYF,TGTGCCAGCAGGCGGGGCTACCAAAAGGCAGATACGCAGTATTTT
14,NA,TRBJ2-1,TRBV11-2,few,CASSLEDYYNEQFF,TGTGCCAGCAGCTTAGAGGACTACTACAATGAGCAGTTCTTC
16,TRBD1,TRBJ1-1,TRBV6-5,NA,CASSFPGQGALTQTFF,TGTGCCAGCAGTTTCCCGGGACAGGGGGCGCTTACCCAGACTTTCTTT
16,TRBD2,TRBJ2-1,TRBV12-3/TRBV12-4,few,CASSFPAGGPGNEQFF,TGTGCCAGCAGTTTCCCAGCGGGAGGGCCGGGAAATGAGCAGTTCTTC
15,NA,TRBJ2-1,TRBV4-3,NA,CASSLWGDMDNEQFF,TGCGCCAGCAGCCTTTGGGGGGACATGGACAATGAGCAGTTCTTC
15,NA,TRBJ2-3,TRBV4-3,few,CASSQDTRAPDTQYF,TGCGCCAGCAGCCAAGATACGAGAGCTCCAGATACGCAGTATTTT
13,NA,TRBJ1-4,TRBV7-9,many,CASSLVLQGEVFF,TGTGCCAGCAGCTTAGTGCTCCAGGGAGAAGTGTTTTTT
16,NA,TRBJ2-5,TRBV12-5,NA,CASAFSGASWEETQYF,TGTGCTAGTGCCTTCTCCGGGGCTAGCTGGGAAGAGACCCAGTACTTC
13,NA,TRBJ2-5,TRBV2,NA,CASSGVPQETQYF,TGTGCCAGCAGCGGGGTCCCGCAAGAGACCCAGTACTTC
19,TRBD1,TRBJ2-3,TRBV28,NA,CASSLIGSGDRGRTDTQYF,TGTGCCAGCAGTTTAATTGGCTCGGGGGACAGGGGGCGCACAGATACGCAGTATTTT
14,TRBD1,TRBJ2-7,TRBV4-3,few,CASSLGQGTGEQYF,TGCGCCAGCAGCCTCGGACAGGGAACAGGAGAGCAGTACTTC
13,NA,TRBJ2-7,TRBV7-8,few,CASSQGQPYEQYF,TGTGCCAGCAGCCAAGGACAGCCCTACGAGCAGTACTTC
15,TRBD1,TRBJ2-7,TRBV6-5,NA,CASSYSAGTGNEQYF,TGTGCCAGCAGTTACTCGGCTGGGACAGGGAACGAGCAGTACTTC
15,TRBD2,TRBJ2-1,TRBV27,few,CASSYGLAGENEQFF,TGTGCCAGCAGTTACGGACTAGCGGGAGAAAATGAGCAGTTCTTC
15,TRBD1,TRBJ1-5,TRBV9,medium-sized,CASSPGTGFYQPQHF,TGTGCCAGCAGCCCCGGGACAGGGTTCTATCAGCCCCAGCATTTT
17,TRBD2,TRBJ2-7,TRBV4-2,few,CASSQEGWGGSSYEQYF,TGTGCCAGCAGCCAAGAGGGCTGGGGAGGGAGCTCCTACGAGCAGTACTTC
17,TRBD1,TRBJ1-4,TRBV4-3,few,CASSQRGLGQGSEKLFF,TGCGCCAGCAGCCAAAGAGGGTTGGGACAGGGGTCTGAAAAACTGTTTTTT
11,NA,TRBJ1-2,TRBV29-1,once,CSVEMPYGYTF,TGCAGCGTTGAAATGCCCTATGGCTACACCTTC
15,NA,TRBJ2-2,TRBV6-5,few,CASSYSRGATGELFF,TGTGCCAGCAGTTACTCGAGAGGGGCCACCGGGGAGCTGTTTTTT
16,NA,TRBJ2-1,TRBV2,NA,CASKPFTGRFNNEQFF,TGTGCCAGCAAACCGTTTACAGGGAGGTTCAACAATGAGCAGTTCTTC
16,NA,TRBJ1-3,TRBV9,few,CASSALTGPSGNTIYF,TGTGCCAGCAGCGCGCTTACAGGGCCCTCTGGAAACACCATATATTTT
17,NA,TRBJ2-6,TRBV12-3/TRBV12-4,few,CASSLPLGLGGANVLTF,TGTGCCAGCAGTTTACCGTTAGGGTTGGGTGGGGCCAACGTCCTGACTTTC
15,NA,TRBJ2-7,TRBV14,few,CASSESGTPTYEQYF,TGTGCCAGCAGCGAATCCGGGACTCCGACCTACGAGCAGTACTTC
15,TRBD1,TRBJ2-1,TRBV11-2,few,CASSPHRGSYNEQFF,TGTGCCAGCAGCCCCCACAGGGGCTCCTACAATGAGCAGTTCTTC
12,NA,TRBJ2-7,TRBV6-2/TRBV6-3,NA,CASSSAGAEQYF,TGTGCCAGCAGCTCGGCGGGGGCGGAGCAGTACTTC
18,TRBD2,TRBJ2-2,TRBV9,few,CASSGSGTSGSSHGELFF,TGTGCCAGCAGCGGCTCCGGGACTAGCGGGAGTAGCCACGGGGAGCTGTTTTTT
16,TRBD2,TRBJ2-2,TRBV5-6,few,CASSHLSGGLNGELFF,TGTGCCAGCAGCCATCTGAGCGGGGGTTTGAACGGGGAGCTGTTTTTT
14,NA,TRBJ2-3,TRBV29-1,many,CSVEGLTVTDTQYF,TGCAGCGTTGAGGGACTGACCGTAACAGATACGCAGTATTTT
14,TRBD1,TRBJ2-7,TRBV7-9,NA,CASSIGQELYEQYF,TGTGCCAGCAGCATAGGACAGGAGCTCTACGAGCAGTACTTC
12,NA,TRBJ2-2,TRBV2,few,CASHDGAGELFF,TGTGCCAGCCATGATGGGGCCGGGGAGCTGTTTTTT
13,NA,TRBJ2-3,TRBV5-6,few,CASSRSFPGTQYF,TGTGCCAGCAGCCGGAGTTTCCCGGGTACGCAGTATTTT
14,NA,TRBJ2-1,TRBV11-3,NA,CASSLTPLAIEQFF,TGTGCCAGCAGCTTAACTCCCCTAGCTATTGAGCAGTTCTTC
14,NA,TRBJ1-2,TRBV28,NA,CASSLRGYNYGYTF,TGTGCCAGCAGCCTAAGGGGCTATAACTATGGCTACACCTTC
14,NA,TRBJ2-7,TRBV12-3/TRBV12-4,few,CASRSGGGTYEQYF,TGTGCCAGCAGGTCAGGGGGAGGGACCTACGAGCAGTACTTC